Listed below are T cell receptor beta chains from one sample, sequenced in a study of T-cell memory formation after mild COVID-19. TCRdb recomputed calls from the 5' RACE reads with MiXCR, one row per CDR3 protein. The data show under 350,000 distinct CDR3 sequences, 15% to 20% seen once. Material: PBMCs or a T cell subset sorted from them (not recorded which). All receptors derive from a man aged 18 to 29 who had mild COVID-19 (a few samples of this study predate the infection). Cell type and time point are not known. Both conserved end residues are part of each CDR3. The D gene is left open where the match is weak. Rows give clone size only sometimes, using once, few, many, or a class for an expanded clone.

>TRBJ2-5|many|TRBV7-9|TRBD1
CASSRFDRARRTQYF
TGTGCCAGCAGCAGGTTCGACAGGGCGAGAAGGACCCAGTACTTC
>TRBJ1-2|-|TRBV29-1|-
CSVGTVYGYTF
TGCAGCGTTGGGACAGTGTATGGCTACACCTTC
>TRBJ2-3|few|TRBV7-2|TRBD2
CASSLLTSGGTDTQYF
TGTGCCAGCAGCCTCCTGACTAGCGGGGGCACAGATACGCAGTATTTT
>TRBJ1-6|-|TRBV6-2/TRBV6-3|TRBD1
CASSYEPGQRDSPLHF
TGTGCCAGCAGTTACGAACCGGGACAGCGGGATTCACCCCTCCACTTT
>TRBJ1-1|-|TRBV24-1|TRBD1
CATSDSGQGSGTEAFF
TGTGCCACCAGTGATTCGGGACAGGGCTCAGGGACTGAAGCTTTCTTT
>TRBJ2-3|-|TRBV7-2|-
CASSRKSGASTDTQYF
TGTGCCAGCAGCCGAAAGTCGGGGGCCAGCACAGATACGCAGTATTTT
>TRBJ1-1|few|TRBV3-1|-
CASSRVGRGTEAFF
TGTGCCAGCAGCCGGGTGGGTAGGGGGACTGAAGCTTTCTTT
>TRBJ2-1|many|TRBV6-6|-
CASSSWTPEQFF
TGTGCCAGCAGTTCCTGGACTCCTGAGCAGTTCTTC
>TRBJ1-4|few|TRBV18|TRBD1
CASSRGQGSATNEKLFF
TGTGCCAGCTCCCGTGGACAGGGTTCTGCAACTAATGAAAAACTGTTTTTT
>TRBJ1-1|few|TRBV5-1|-
CASKRQKNTEAFF
TGCGCCAGCAAACGGCAGAAGAACACTGAAGCTTTCTTT
>TRBJ2-5|-|TRBV7-7|-
CASSDQPGPSETQYF
TGTGCCAGCAGCGACCAACCAGGGCCATCAGAGACCCAGTACTTC
>TRBJ2-1|few|TRBV4-1|-
CASSRPGRRKNEQFF
TGCGCCAGCAGCCGCCCGGGACGCCGGAAGAATGAGCAGTTCTTC
>TRBJ2-1|few|TRBV19|TRBD1
CASSPGTDRGPLNEQFF
TGTGCCAGTAGTCCCGGGACCGACAGGGGCCCTCTCAATGAGCAGTTCTTC
>TRBJ2-7|many|TRBV29-1|-
CSVEGDSSYEQYF
TGCAGCGTTGAGGGGGATAGCTCCTACGAGCAGTACTTC
>TRBJ2-3|many|TRBV7-9|TRBD2
CASSLGGGAGSTDTQYF
TGTGCCAGCAGCTTGGGCGGGGGGGCCGGAAGCACAGATACGCAGTATTTT
>TRBJ1-2|-|TRBV28|-
CASKQGVYGYTF
TGTGCCAGCAAGCAGGGTGTCTATGGCTACACCTTC
>TRBJ2-5|few|TRBV12-2|-
CASRLGSSQETQYF
TGTGCAAGTCGCTTAGGGTCCTCCCAAGAGACCCAGTACTTC
>TRBJ2-3|few|TRBV20-1|TRBD1
CSPPDRGRPDTQYF
TGCAGCCCTCCGGACAGGGGGCGACCAGATACGCAGTATTTT
>TRBJ1-1|few|TRBV7-3|-
CASSSTVNTEAFF
TGTGCCAGCAGTTCGACAGTAAACACTGAAGCTTTCTTT
>TRBJ1-2|-|TRBV12-3/TRBV12-4|TRBD1
CASSSWDRANYGYTF
TGTGCCAGCAGTTCCTGGGACAGGGCTAACTATGGCTACACCTTC
>TRBJ1-1|few|TRBV5-4|-
CASRQTGGLTEAFF
TGTGCCAGCAGACAAACGGGGGGGCTCACTGAAGCTTTCTTT
>TRBJ2-2|few|TRBV5-6|TRBD1
CASSLPGTGNTGELFF
TGTGCCAGCAGCTTGCCTGGGACAGGGAACACCGGGGAGCTGTTTTTT
>TRBJ2-7|many|TRBV5-1|-
CASSLDTRGVSYEQYF
TGCGCCAGCAGCTTGGATACCAGGGGGGTTTCCTACGAGCAGTACTTC
>TRBJ2-7|-|TRBV6-2/TRBV6-3|-
CASSSGASYEQYF
TGTGCCAGCAGTTCGGGAGCGTCCTACGAGCAGTACTTC
>TRBJ1-1|-|TRBV6-6|TRBD1
CASSYPDRVRNTEAFF
TGTGCCAGCAGTTACCCGGACAGGGTGCGGAACACTGAAGCTTTCTTT
>TRBJ1-6|few|TRBV6-2/TRBV6-3|-
CASSRRGTSYNSPLHF
TGTGCCAGCAGCCGCAGAGGGACCTCCTATAATTCACCCCTCCACTTT
>TRBJ1-4|few|TRBV6-6|-
CASSRGPPHEKLFF
TGTGCCAGCAGCCGCGGGCCTCCGCATGAAAAACTGTTTTTT
>TRBJ2-5|-|TRBV25-1|-
CASSDGWVPPPQYF
TGTGCCAGCAGTGATGGATGGGTGCCCCCTCCCCAGTACTTC
>TRBJ2-1|few|TRBV7-9|-
CASSLEDREGNEQFF
TGTGCCAGCAGCTTAGAGGACAGGGAGGGCAATGAGCAGTTCTTC
>TRBJ2-2|-|TRBV7-8|TRBD2
CASSLLGTGGPSGELFF
TGTGCCAGCAGCCTCTTGGGCACGGGGGGGCCCAGCGGGGAGCTGTTTTTT
>TRBJ2-4|-|TRBV6-2/TRBV6-3|-
CASSPPGLNIQYF
TGTGCCAGCAGCCCCCCCGGACTGAACATTCAGTACTTC
>TRBJ2-7|-|TRBV18|-
CASSPLTVTYEQYF
TGTGCCAGCTCACCACTTACCGTTACCTACGAGCAGTACTTC
>TRBJ1-3|few|TRBV12-3/TRBV12-4|-
CASGRISGNTIYF
TGTGCCAGCGGTCGGATCTCTGGAAACACCATATATTTT
>TRBJ2-5|-|TRBV10-1|TRBD1
CASSEMGRGIGETQYF
TGCGCCAGCAGTGAAATGGGCAGGGGGATTGGAGAGACCCAGTACTTC
>TRBJ1-1|-|TRBV7-6|-
CASSLETHTEAFF
TGTGCCAGCAGCTTAGAAACACACACTGAAGCTTTCTTT
>TRBJ1-1|-|TRBV29-1|-
CSGFSYGGMNTEAFF
TGCAGCGGTTTCTCCTACGGGGGCATGAACACTGAAGCTTTCTTT
>TRBJ2-1|many|TRBV18|TRBD1
CASSPDRGINNEQFF
TGTGCCAGCTCACCGGACAGGGGGATTAACAATGAGCAGTTCTTC
>TRBJ1-1|-|TRBV5-1|-
CASSTDLLSAAFF
TGCGCCAGCAGCACGGACCTCCTCAGCGCAGCTTTCTTT
>TRBJ1-4|few|TRBV4-3|TRBD1
CASSQDRTGGEKLFF
TGCGCCAGCAGCCAAGATCGGACAGGGGGGGAAAAACTGTTTTTT
>TRBJ2-1|few|TRBV29-1|-
CSVATEPGDEQFF
TGCAGCGTTGCTACCGAACCGGGCGATGAGCAGTTCTTC
>TRBJ2-5|many|TRBV5-1|-
CASSEIGGETQYF
TGCGCCAGCAGTGAAATTGGAGGGGAGACCCAGTACTTC
>TRBJ1-5|few|TRBV20-1|-
CSARDLARSSQHF
TGCAGTGCTAGAGATCTGGCGCGCAGTTCTCAGCATTTT
>TRBJ2-1|-|TRBV12-3/TRBV12-4|-
CASISWGNEQFF
TGTGCCAGCATTTCCTGGGGGAATGAGCAGTTCTTC
>TRBJ1-1|-|TRBV18|-
CASSHRSGQGGTEAFF
TGTGCCAGCTCACACCGAAGCGGGCAGGGTGGCACTGAAGCTTTCTTT
>TRBJ2-3|few|TRBV7-7|-
CASSLAHGTDTQYF
TGTGCTAGCAGCTTAGCACACGGAACTGATACGCAGTATTTT
>TRBJ2-5|few|TRBV7-9|TRBD2
CASSIGGGGGETQYF
TGTGCCAGCAGCATTGGCGGCGGGGGAGGAGAGACCCAGTACTTC
>TRBJ1-1|few|TRBV6-6|-
CASSYGTMNTEAFF
TGTGCCAGCAGTTATGGGACAATGAACACTGAAGCTTTCTTT
>TRBJ2-3|-|TRBV12-3/TRBV12-4|-
CASSSRDTGGDTQYF
TGTGCCAGCAGTTCCCGGGACACAGGCGGGGATACGCAGTATTTT
>TRBJ1-6|few|TRBV6-1|TRBD1
CASSEEGASPLHF
TGTGCCAGCAGTGAAGAGGGGGCCTCACCCCTCCACTTT
>TRBJ1-3|-|TRBV18|-
CASSLEGGDTIYF
TGTGCCAGCTCACTTGAAGGCGGAGACACCATATATTTT
>TRBJ2-3|few|TRBV7-2|TRBD2
CASSPTSGESADTQYF
TGTGCCAGCAGCCCTACTAGCGGGGAATCTGCAGATACGCAGTATTTT
>TRBJ2-1|many|TRBV12-3/TRBV12-4|TRBD2
CASTKAGAGSAITYNEQFF
TGTGCCAGCACCAAGGCGGGAGCGGGGTCCGCAATTACCTACAATGAGCAGTTCTTC
>TRBJ2-7|few|TRBV7-2|-
CASSRSIHSYEQYF
TGTGCCAGCAGCCGCAGTATCCACTCCTACGAGCAGTACTTC